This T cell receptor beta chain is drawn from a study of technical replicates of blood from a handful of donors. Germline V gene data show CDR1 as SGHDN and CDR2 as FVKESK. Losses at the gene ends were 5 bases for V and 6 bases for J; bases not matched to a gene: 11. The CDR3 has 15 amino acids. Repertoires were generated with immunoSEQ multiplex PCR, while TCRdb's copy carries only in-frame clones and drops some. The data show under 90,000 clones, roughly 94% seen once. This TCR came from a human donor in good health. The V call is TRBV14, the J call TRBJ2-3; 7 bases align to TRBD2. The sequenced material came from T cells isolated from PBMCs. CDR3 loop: CASSFLSGGSDTQYF. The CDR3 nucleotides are TGTGCCAGCAGCTTCCTTAGCGGCGGGAGCGATACGCAGTATTTT.